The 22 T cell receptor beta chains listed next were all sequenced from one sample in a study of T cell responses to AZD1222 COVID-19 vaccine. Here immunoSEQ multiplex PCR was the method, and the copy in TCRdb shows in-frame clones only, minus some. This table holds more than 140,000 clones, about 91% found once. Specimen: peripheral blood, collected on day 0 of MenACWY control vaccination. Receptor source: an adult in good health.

The chain's CDR3 is CASSLGLRTSDEQFF. As DNA, the CDR3 is TGCGCCAGCAGCTTGGGACTGAGGACCTCGGATGAGCAGTTCTTC. The J gene is TRBJ2-1, the V gene TRBV5-1, with D hard to call. Germline CDR1 SGHRS, CDR2 YFSETQ. The CDR3 consists of 15 residues. Trimming stripped 0 bases from V and 8 bases from J, with 15 bases between.

Here the CDR3 reads CASSLGSGDEKLFF. CDR3 DNA sequence: TGTGCCAGCAGCTTGGGGTCTGGGGATGAAAAACTGTTTTTT. This chain connects TRBV5-4 to TRBJ1-4, with D unclear. This CDR3 has 14 amino acids. V lost 0 bases and J lost 6, with 9 bases in between. Germline V gene sequence: CDR1 SGHNT, CDR2 YYREEE (reference sequence).

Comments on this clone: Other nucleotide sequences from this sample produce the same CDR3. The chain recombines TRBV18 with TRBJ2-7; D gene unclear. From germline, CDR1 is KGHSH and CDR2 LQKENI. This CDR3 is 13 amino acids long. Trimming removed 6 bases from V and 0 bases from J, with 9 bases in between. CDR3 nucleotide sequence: TGTGCCAGCTCTCCCCCGAGCTCCTACGAGCAGTACTTC. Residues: CASSPPSSYEQYF.

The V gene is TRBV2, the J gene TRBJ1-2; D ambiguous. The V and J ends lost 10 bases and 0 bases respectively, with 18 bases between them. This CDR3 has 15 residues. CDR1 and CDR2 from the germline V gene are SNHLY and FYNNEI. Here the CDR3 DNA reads TGTGCCAAACCCCTAGGACGCCTAGCTAACTATGGCTACACCTTC. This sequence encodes CAKPLGRLANYGYTF.

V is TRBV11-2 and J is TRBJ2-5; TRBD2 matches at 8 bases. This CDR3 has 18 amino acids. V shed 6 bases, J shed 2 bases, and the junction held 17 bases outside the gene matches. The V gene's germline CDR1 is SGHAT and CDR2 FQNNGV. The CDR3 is CASRSLPRSGDKQETQYF. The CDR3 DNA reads TGTGCCAGCAGATCACTGCCACGTAGCGGGGACAAACAAGAGACCCAGTACTTC.

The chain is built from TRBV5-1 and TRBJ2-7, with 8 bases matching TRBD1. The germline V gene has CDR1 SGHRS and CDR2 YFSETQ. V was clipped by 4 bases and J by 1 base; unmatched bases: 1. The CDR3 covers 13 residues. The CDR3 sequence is CASSRTGSYEQYF. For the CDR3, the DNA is TGCGCCAGCAGCAGGACAGGGTCCTACGAGCAGTACTTC.

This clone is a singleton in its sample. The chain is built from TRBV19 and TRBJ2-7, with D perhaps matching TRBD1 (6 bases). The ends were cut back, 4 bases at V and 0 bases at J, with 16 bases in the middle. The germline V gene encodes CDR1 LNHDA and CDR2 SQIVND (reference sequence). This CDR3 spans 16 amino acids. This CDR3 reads CASSTRKQGNSYEQYF. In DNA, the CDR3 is TGTGCCAGTAGTACAAGGAAACAGGGTAACTCCTACGAGCAGTACTTC.

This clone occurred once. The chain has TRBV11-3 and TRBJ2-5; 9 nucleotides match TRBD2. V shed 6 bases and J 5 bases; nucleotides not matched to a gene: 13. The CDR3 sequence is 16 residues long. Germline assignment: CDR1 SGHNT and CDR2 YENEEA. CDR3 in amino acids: CASSYIAGALAETQYF. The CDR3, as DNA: TGTGCCAGCAGTTACATAGCGGGAGCTCTGGCGGAGACCCAGTACTTC.

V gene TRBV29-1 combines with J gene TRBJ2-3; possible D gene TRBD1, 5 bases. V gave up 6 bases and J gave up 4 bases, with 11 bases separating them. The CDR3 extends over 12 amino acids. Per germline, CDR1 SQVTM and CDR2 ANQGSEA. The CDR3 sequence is CSVRTNADTQYF. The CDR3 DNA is TGCAGCGTGCGGACAAACGCAGATACGCAGTATTTT.

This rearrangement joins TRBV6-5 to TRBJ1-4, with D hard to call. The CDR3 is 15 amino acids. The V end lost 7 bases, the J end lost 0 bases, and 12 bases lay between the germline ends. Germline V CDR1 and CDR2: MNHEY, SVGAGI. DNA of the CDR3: TGTGCCAGCACTCGAACCGGGGCAACTAATGAAAAACTGTTTTTT. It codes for CASTRTGATNEKLFF.

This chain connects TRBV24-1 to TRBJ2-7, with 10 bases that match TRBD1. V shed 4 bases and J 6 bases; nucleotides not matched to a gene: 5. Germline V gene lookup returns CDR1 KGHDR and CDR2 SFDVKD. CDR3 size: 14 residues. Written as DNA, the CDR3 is TGTGCCACCAGTGACCCGGGACAGGGGCCCGAGCAGTACTTC. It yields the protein CATSDPGQGPEQYF.

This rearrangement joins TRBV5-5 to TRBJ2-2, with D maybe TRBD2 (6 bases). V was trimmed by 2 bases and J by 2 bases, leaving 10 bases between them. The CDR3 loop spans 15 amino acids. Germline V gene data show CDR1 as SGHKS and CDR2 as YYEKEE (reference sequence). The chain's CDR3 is CASSLWGDNTGELFF. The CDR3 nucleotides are TGTGCCAGCAGCTTATGGGGGGACAACACCGGGGAGCTGTTTTTT. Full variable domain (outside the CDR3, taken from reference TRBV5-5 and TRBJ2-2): DAGVTQSPTHLIKTRGQQVTLRCSPISGHKSVSWYQQVLGQGPQFIFQYYEKEERGRGNFPDRFSARQFPNYSSELNVNALLLGDSALYLCASSLWGDNTGELFFGEGSRLTVL.

CDR3 DNA sequence: TGTGCCAGCCGGGACACACCGAACACTGAAGCTTTCTTT. Translation: CASRDTPNTEAFF. The chain carries TRBV19 and TRBJ1-1, with a weak D call TRBD1 (6 bases). V was cut by 9 bases and J by 1 base, with 12 bases left in between. Per the germline V gene, CDR1 is LNHDA and CDR2 is SQIVND (reference sequence). This CDR3 is 13 amino acids long.

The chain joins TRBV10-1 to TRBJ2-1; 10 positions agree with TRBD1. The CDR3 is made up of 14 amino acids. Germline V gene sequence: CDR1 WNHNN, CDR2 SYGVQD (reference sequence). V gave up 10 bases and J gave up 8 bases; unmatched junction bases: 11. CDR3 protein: CATLPGQGLDEQFF. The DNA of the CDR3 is TGCGCCACCTTACCGGGACAGGGGTTGGATGAGCAGTTCTTC.

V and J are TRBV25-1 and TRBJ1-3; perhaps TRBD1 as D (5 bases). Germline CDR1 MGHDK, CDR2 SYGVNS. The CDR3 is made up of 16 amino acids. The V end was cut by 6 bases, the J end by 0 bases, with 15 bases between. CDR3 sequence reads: CASRGRGGNSGNTIYF. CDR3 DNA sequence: TGTGCCAGCAGAGGACGGGGGGGAAACTCTGGAAACACCATATATTTT.

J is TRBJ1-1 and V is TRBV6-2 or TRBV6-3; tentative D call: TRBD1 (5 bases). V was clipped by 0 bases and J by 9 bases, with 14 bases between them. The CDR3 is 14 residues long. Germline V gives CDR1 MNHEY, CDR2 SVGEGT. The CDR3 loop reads CASSYSSREGQAFF. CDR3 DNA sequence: TGTGCCAGCAGTTACTCGTCCAGGGAAGGGCAAGCTTTCTTT.

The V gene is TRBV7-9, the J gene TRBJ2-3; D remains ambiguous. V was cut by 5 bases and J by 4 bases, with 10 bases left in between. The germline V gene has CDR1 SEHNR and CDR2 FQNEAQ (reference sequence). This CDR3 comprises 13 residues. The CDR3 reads CASSPPNSDTQYF. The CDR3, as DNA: TGTGCCAGCAGCCCCCCGAATTCAGATACGCAGTATTTT.

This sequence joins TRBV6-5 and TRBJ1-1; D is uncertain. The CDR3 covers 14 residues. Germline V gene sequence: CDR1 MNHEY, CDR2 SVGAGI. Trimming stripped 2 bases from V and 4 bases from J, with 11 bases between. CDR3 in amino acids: CASSYGSRATEAFF. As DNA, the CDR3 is TGTGCCAGCAGTTACGGTAGCCGAGCCACTGAAGCTTTCTTT.

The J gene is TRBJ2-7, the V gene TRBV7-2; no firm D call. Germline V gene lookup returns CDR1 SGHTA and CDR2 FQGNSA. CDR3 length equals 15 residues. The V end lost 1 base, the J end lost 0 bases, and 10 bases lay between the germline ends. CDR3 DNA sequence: TGTGCCAGCAGCTTAGAGGGTCAGATCTCCTACGAGCAGTACTTC. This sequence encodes CASSLEGQISYEQYF.

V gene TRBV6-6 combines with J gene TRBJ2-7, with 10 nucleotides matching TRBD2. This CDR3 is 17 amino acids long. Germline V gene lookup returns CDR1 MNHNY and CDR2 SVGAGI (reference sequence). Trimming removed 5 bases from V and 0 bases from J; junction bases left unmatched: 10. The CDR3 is CASSRGALAGDSYEQYF. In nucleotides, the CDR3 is TGTGCCAGCAGTCGCGGCGCTCTAGCGGGGGACTCCTACGAGCAGTACTTC.

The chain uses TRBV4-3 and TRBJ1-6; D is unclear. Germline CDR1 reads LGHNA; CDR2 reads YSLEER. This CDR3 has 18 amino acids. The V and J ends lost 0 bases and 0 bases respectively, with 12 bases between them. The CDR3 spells CASSQDQTRSSYNSPLHF. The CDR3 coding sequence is TGCGCCAGCAGCCAAGATCAGACACGGAGCTCCTATAATTCACCCCTCCACTTT.

The CDR3, as DNA: TGTGCCAGCAGCTCACCGTGGACAGGACAGCCCCAGCATTTT. It encodes CASSSPWTGQPQHF. The rearrangement joins TRBV7-2 to TRBJ1-5, with 7 bases fitting TRBD1. CDR1 is SGHTA and CDR2 is FQGNSA in the germline V gene. This CDR3 has 14 residues. V dropped 4 bases and J dropped 7; count of bases not matched to a gene: 7.